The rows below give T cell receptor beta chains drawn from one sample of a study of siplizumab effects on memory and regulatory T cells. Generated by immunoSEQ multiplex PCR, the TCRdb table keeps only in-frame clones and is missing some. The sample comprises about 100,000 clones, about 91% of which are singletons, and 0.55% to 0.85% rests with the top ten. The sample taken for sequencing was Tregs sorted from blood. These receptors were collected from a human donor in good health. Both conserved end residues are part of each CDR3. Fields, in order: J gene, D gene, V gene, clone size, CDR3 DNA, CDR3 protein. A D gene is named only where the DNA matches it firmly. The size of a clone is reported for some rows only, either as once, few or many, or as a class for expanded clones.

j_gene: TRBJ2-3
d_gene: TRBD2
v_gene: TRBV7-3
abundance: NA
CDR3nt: TGTGCCAGCAGCTTAGGAGCGGGAGGTCGCACAGATACGCAGTATTTT
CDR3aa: CASSLGAGGRTDTQYF

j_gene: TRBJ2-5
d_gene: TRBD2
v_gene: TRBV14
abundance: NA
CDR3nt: TGTGCCAGCAGCCAACTAACGGGAGGATTAGGGACCCAGTACTTC
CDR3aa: CASSQLTGGLGTQYF

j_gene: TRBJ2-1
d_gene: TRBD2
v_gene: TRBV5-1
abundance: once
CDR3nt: TGCGCCAGCAGCATTTTGGGACTAGCCGACAATGAGCAGTTCTTC
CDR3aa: CASSILGLADNEQFF

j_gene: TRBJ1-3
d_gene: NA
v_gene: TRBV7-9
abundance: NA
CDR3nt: TGTGCCAGCAGCTTAGTAGAGATTGGAAACACCATATATTTT
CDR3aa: CASSLVEIGNTIYF

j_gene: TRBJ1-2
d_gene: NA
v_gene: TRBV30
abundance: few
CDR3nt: TGTGCCTGGAGTGTACGGAGTAACTATGGCTACACCTTC
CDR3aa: CAWSVRSNYGYTF

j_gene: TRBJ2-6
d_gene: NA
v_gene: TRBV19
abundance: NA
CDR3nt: TGTGCCAGTAGTATATCTGGGGGCCGGATCCTCTCTGGGGCCAACGTCCTGACTTTC
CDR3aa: CASSISGGRILSGANVLTF

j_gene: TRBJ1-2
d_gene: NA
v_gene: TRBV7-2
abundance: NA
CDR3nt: TGTGCCAGCAGCTCTGGGACGGCCATTGGTGGCTACACCTTC
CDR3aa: CASSSGTAIGGYTF

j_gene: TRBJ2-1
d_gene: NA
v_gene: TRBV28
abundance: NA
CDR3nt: TGTGCCAGCAGCCCTCGTTTCAATGAGCAGTTCTTC
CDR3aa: CASSPRFNEQFF

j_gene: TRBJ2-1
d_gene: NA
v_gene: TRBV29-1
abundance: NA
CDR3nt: TGCAGCGTTGGCCTAAATTACAATGAGCAGTTCTTC
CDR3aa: CSVGLNYNEQFF

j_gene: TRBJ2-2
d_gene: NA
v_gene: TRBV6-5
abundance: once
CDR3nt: TGTGCCAGCGGGGGGGCCGTCACCGGGGAGCTGTTTTTT
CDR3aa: CASGGAVTGELFF

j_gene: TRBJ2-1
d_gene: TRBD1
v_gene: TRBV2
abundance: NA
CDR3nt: TGTGCCAGCAGTGCGGACAGGAACAATGAGCAGTTCTTC
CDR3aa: CASSADRNNEQFF

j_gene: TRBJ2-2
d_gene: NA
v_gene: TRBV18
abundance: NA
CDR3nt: TGTGCCAGCTCACCACGGGCCGATCGTAACACCGGGGAGCTGTTTTTT
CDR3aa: CASSPRADRNTGELFF

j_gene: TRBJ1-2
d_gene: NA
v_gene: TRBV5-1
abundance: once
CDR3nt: TGCGCCAGCAGTTTGGTGGGTGACTATGGCTACACCTTC
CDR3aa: CASSLVGDYGYTF

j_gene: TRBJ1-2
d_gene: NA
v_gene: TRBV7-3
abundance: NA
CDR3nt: TGTGCCAGCAGCCCGGACGGACGGTATGGCTACACCTTC
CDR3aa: CASSPDGRYGYTF

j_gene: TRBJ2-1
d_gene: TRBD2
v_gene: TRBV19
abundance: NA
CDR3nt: TGTGCCAGTAGGACTAGCCCCGGTGACAATGAGCAGTTCTTC
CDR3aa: CASRTSPGDNEQFF

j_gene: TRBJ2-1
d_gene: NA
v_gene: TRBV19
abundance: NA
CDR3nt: TGTGCCAGTAGTATCCAGGGGCTAGGAATAAACAATGAGCAGTTCTTC
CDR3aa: CASSIQGLGINNEQFF

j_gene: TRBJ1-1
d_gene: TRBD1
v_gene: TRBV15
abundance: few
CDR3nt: TGTGCCACCAGCAACCGACTCTGGGACAGCGGGGCTTTCTTT
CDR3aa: CATSNRLWDSGAFF

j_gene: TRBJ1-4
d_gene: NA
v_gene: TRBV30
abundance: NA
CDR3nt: TGTGCCTGGAGTAGGGGGTTCGAAAAACTGTTTTTT
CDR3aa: CAWSRGFEKLFF

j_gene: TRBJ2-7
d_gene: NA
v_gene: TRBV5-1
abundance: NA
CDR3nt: TGCGCCAGCAGAACCCAGGGGAGTGGCTACGAGCAGTACTTC
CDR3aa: CASRTQGSGYEQYF

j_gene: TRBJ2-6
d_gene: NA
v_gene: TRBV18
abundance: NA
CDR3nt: TGTGCCAGCTCACCACCGGGTGCTGGGGCCAACGTCCTGACTTTC
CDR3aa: CASSPPGAGANVLTF

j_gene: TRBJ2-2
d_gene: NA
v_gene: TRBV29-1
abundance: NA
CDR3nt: TGCAGCGTTGATATTAGGGGGGGCACCGGGGAGCTGTTTTTT
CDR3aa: CSVDIRGGTGELFF

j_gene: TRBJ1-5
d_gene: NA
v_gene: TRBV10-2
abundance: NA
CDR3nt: TGCGCCAGCAGTGTGTCAGTCGGTCAGCCCCAGCATTTT
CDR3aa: CASSVSVGQPQHF

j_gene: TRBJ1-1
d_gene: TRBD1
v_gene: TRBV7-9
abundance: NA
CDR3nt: TGTGCCAGCACCAACTGGGACAGGGGCACTGAAGCTTTCTTT
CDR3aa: CASTNWDRGTEAFF

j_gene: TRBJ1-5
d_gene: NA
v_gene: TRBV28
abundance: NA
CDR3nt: TGTGCCAGCAGTTTTGAATTAAGCCGAGGACAGCCCCAGCATTTT
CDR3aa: CASSFELSRGQPQHF

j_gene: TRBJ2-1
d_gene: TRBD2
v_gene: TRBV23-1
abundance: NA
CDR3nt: TGCGCCAGCAGTCTTTTAGCGGGAGATAGAGATGAGCAGTTCTTC
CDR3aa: CASSLLAGDRDEQFF

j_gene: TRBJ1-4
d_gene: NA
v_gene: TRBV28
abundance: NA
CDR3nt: TGTGCCAGCAGTTCGCAAGGGGGAAAACTGTTTTTT
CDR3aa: CASSSQGGKLFF

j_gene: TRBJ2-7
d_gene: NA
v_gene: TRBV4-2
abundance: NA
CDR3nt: TGTGCCAGCAGCCATACTAGCAGTCGGAAAGTCTACGAGCAGTACTTC
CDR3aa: CASSHTSSRKVYEQYF

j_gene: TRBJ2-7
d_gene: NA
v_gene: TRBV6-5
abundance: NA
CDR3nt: TGTGCCAGCAGTTACAGGGCGGGACCGTACGAGCAGTACTTC
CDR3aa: CASSYRAGPYEQYF

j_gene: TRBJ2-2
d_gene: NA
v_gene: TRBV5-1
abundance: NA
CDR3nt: TGCGCCAGCAGTTTCCAGGGCCCCGGGGAGCTGTTTTTT
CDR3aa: CASSFQGPGELFF

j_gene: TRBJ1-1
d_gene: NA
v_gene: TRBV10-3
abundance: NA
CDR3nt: TGTGCCATCAGCAATGAACCAACTGAAGCTTTCTTT
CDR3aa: CAISNEPTEAFF

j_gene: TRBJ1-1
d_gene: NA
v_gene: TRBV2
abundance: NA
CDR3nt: TGTGCCAGCACTCGGGGGCCCAGTGGGACAGAAGCTTTCTTT
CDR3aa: CASTRGPSGTEAFF

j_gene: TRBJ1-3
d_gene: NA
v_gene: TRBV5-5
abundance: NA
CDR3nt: TGTGCCAGCAGCGTCGAGGGTGGGTCTGGAAACACCATATATTTT
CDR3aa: CASSVEGGSGNTIYF

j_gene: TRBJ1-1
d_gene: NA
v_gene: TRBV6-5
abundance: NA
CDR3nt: TGTGCCAGCAGTTACTCGCACCCCGGGGCTGAAGCTTTCTTT
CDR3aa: CASSYSHPGAEAFF

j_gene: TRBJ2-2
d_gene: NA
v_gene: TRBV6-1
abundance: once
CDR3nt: TGTGCCAGCAACCCGACAGGCCTAACCGGGGAGCTGTTTTTT
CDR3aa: CASNPTGLTGELFF

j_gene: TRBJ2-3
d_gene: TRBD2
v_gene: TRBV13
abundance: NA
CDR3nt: TGTGCCAGCAGTCGTCGTTTGAGCGGGAGAGGTACAGATACGCAGTATTTT
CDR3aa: CASSRRLSGRGTDTQYF

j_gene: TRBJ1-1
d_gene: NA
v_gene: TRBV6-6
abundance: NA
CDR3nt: TGTGCCAGCAGGAAGGGGGAATCCAACACTGAAGCTTTCTTT
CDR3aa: CASRKGESNTEAFF

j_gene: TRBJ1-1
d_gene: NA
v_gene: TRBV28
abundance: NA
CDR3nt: TGTGCCAGCAGGTCAGGAACTAGGAACACTGAAGCTTTCTTT
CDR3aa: CASRSGTRNTEAFF

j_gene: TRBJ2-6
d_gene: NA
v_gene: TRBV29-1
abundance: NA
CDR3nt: TGCAGCGTTCGACAGGTGATCTCTGGGGCCAACGTCCTGACTTTC
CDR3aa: CSVRQVISGANVLTF

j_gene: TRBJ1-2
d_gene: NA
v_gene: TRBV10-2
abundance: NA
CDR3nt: TGCGCCAGCCGCAAGGACGAAGGGGGCTATGGCTACACCTTC
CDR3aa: CASRKDEGGYGYTF

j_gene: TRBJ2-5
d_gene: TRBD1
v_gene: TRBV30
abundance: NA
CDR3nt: TGTGCCTGGAGCGACGACAGGGGATTGGAGACCCAGTACTTC
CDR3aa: CAWSDDRGLETQYF

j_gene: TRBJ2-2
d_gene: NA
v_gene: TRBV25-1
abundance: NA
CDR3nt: TGTGCCAGCAGTCCTACGCGGAAGGGCCCCTCAGTAAGGGGAGCTGTTTTT
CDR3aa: CASSPTRKGPSVRGAVF

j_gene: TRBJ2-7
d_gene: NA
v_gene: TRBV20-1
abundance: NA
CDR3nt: TGCAGTGCTACTGACCTCTACGAGCAGTACTTC
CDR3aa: CSATDLYEQYF

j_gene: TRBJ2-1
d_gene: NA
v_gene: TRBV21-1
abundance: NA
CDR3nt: TGTGCCAGCAGCAATGATAAATACAATGAGCAGTTCTTC
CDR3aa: CASSNDKYNEQFF